A single sample is the source of the 9 T cell receptor beta chains below, sequenced in a study of T cells in Graves' hyperthyroidism and ophthalmopathy. The TCR beta CDR3 regions underwent amplification using RNA transcripts as the source. During a first-round RT-PCR of the TCR CDR3, the HTBI primer set was used. Each CDR3 protein gets one entry after TCRdb re-called the multiplex PCR reads with MiXCR. In the table there are approximately 510,000 distinct CDR3 sequences, approximately 48% of which are singletons. Material: peripheral blood or thyroid tissue (not recorded which). The receptors were gathered from an adult woman with Graves' disease, either hyperthyroidism or ophthalmopathy (not recorded which).

The chain employs TRBV29-1 and TRBJ2-7; 11 bases agree with TRBD2. CDR1 and CDR2 from the germline V gene are SQVTM and ANQGSEA. This CDR3 has 14 residues. The V and J ends lost 8 bases and 6 bases, in that order; junction bases with no gene match: 12. CDR3 protein: CSLFSGRALGEQYF. In DNA, the CDR3 is TGCAGCTTATTTAGCGGGAGGGCCCTGGGCGAGCAGTACTTC.

This clonotype was detected ten times or more. The chain combines TRBV2 with TRBJ1-1, with D possibly matching TRBD1 (5 bases). The CDR3 runs to 14 residues. From germline, CDR1 is SNHLY and CDR2 FYNNEI. The V gene lost 6 bases and the J gene lost 1 base, with 12 bases spanning the gap. CDR3 region: CASSRTMGNTEAFF. CDR3 bases: TGTGCCAGCAGCAGGACAATGGGGAACACTGAAGCTTTCTTT.

This chain uses TRBV28 with TRBJ1-1; 10 bases are a match to TRBD1. Trimming cost V 5 bases and J 3 bases; bases outside gene matches: 6. Germline V gene lookup returns CDR1 MDHEN and CDR2 SYDVKM. The CDR3 has 15 amino acids. The CDR3 DNA sequence: TGTGCCAGCAGTCTCGAGACAGGGGGCTACACTGAAGCTTTCTTT. The encoded protein is CASSLETGGYTEAFF.

The rearrangement links TRBV10-3 to TRBJ1-2; D ambiguous. This CDR3 contains 12 residues. Germline CDR1 is ENHRY and CDR2 is SYGVKD. Trimming pared 4 bases from V and 6 bases from J, leaving 9 bases between. The CDR3 sequence: CAISGPPDGYTF. Written as DNA, the CDR3 is TGTGCCATCAGTGGGCCCCCCGATGGCTACACCTTC.

This clonotype was detected ten times or more. The rearrangement links TRBV4-2 to TRBJ1-1, with D perhaps TRBD1 (5 bases). Per the germline V gene, CDR1 is LGHNA and CDR2 is YNFKEQ. Deletions cut 4 bases from V and 3 bases from J, with 12 bases between. The CDR3 consists of 14 residues. The chain's CDR3 is CASSLRVLDTEAFF. CDR3 DNA sequence: TGTGCCAGCAGCCTCAGGGTTCTGGACACTGAAGCTTTCTTT.

In its sample, this clonotype was seen many times. This chain uses TRBV5-6 with TRBJ2-5; either TRBD1 or TRBD2 may supply D (5 bases each). Germline values: CDR1 SGHDT, CDR2 YYEEEE. The CDR3 has 14 amino acids. V was shortened by 3 bases and J by 2 bases, with 11 bases between the two germline ends. The CDR3 loop is CASSSIGGQETQYF. The CDR3 nucleotides are TGTGCCAGCAGCTCCATTGGGGGTCAAGAGACCCAGTACTTC. The complete variable domain, with remaining parts taken from reference TRBV5-6 and TRBJ2-5, reads DAGVTQSPTHLIKTRGQQVTLRCSPKSGHDTVSWYQQALGQGPQFIFQYYEEEERQRGNFPDRFSGHQFPNYSSELNVNALLLGDSALYLCASSSIGGQETQYFGPGTRLLVL.

CDR3 region: CSGGGTGRKGYGYTF. The DNA for the CDR3 is TGCAGCGGCGGCGGGACAGGGAGAAAAGGTTATGGCTACACCTTC. V is TRBV29-1 and J is TRBJ1-2; 9 bases map to TRBD1. The J segment lost 5 bases and the V segment lost 7 bases, leaving 14 bases of the junction unmatched. CDR3 length: 15 amino acids. Germline V gene lookup returns CDR1 SQVTM and CDR2 ANQGSEA.

The J gene is TRBJ2-7, the V gene TRBV2; possibly TRBD1 for D (6 bases). The germline gives CDR1 SNHLY, CDR2 FYNNEI. V lost 6 bases, J lost 0 bases, and 15 bases lay in between. CDR3 length equals 15 residues. CDR3 nucleotide sequence: TGTGCCAGCAGCGCGGACAGACTACTCTCCTACGAGCAGTACTTC. Its protein is CASSADRLLSYEQYF.

The rearrangement joins TRBV10-3 to TRBJ1-1; D is unresolved. V was cut by 7 bases and J by 7 bases, with 10 bases left in between. The length of the CDR3 is 11 residues. From germline, CDR1 is ENHRY and CDR2 SYGVKD. This chain's CDR3 is CAITEGREAFF. The CDR3, as DNA: TGTGCCATCACAGAAGGCCGTGAAGCTTTCTTT.